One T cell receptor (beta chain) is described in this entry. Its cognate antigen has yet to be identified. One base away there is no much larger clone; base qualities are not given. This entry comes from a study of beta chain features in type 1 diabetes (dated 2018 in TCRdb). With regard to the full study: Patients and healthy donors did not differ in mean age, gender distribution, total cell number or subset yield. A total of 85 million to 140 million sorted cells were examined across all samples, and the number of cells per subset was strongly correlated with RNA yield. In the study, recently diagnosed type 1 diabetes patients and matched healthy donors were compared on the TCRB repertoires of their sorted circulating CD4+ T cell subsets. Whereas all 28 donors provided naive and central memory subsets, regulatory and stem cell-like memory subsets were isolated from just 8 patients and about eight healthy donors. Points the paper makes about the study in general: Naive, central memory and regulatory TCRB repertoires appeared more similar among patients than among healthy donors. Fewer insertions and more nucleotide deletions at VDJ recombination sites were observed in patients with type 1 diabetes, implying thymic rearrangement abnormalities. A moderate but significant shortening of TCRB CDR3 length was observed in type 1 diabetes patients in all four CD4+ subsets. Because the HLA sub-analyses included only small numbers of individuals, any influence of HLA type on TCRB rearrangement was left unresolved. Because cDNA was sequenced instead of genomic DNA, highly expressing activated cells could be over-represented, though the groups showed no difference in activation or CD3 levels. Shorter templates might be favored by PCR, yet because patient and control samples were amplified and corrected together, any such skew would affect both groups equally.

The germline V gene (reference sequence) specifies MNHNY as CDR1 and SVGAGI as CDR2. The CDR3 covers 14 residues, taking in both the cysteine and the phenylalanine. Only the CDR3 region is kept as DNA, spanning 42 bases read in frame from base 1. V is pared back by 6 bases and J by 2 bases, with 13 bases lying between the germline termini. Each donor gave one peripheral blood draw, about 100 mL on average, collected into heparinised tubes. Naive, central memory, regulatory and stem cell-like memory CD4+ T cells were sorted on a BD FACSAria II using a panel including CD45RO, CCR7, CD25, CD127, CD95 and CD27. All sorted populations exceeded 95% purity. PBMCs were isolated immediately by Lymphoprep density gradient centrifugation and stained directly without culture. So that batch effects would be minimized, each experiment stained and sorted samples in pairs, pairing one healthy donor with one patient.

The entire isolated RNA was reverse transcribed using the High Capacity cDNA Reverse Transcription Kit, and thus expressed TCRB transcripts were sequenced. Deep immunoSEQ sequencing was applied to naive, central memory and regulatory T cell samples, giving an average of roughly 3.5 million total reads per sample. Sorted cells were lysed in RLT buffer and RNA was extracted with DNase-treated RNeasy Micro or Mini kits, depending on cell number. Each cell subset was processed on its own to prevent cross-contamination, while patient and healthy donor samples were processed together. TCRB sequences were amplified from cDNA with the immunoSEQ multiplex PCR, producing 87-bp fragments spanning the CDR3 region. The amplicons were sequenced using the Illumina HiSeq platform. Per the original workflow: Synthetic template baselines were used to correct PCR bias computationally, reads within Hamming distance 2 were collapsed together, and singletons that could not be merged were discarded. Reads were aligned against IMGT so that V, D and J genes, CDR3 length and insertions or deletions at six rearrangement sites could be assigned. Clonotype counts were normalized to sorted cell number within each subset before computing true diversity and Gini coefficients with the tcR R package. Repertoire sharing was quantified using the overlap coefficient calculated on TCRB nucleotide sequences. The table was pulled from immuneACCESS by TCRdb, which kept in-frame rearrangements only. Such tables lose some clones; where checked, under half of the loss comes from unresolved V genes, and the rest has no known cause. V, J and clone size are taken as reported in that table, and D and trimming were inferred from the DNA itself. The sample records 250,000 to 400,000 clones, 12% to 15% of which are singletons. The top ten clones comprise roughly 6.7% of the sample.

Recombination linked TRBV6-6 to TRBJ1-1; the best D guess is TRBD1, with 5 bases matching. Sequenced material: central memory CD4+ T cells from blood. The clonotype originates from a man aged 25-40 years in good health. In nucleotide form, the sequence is TGTGCCAGCAGCCGGGGACGGCTAAACACTGAAGCTTTCTTT. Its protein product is CASSRGRLNTEAFF.